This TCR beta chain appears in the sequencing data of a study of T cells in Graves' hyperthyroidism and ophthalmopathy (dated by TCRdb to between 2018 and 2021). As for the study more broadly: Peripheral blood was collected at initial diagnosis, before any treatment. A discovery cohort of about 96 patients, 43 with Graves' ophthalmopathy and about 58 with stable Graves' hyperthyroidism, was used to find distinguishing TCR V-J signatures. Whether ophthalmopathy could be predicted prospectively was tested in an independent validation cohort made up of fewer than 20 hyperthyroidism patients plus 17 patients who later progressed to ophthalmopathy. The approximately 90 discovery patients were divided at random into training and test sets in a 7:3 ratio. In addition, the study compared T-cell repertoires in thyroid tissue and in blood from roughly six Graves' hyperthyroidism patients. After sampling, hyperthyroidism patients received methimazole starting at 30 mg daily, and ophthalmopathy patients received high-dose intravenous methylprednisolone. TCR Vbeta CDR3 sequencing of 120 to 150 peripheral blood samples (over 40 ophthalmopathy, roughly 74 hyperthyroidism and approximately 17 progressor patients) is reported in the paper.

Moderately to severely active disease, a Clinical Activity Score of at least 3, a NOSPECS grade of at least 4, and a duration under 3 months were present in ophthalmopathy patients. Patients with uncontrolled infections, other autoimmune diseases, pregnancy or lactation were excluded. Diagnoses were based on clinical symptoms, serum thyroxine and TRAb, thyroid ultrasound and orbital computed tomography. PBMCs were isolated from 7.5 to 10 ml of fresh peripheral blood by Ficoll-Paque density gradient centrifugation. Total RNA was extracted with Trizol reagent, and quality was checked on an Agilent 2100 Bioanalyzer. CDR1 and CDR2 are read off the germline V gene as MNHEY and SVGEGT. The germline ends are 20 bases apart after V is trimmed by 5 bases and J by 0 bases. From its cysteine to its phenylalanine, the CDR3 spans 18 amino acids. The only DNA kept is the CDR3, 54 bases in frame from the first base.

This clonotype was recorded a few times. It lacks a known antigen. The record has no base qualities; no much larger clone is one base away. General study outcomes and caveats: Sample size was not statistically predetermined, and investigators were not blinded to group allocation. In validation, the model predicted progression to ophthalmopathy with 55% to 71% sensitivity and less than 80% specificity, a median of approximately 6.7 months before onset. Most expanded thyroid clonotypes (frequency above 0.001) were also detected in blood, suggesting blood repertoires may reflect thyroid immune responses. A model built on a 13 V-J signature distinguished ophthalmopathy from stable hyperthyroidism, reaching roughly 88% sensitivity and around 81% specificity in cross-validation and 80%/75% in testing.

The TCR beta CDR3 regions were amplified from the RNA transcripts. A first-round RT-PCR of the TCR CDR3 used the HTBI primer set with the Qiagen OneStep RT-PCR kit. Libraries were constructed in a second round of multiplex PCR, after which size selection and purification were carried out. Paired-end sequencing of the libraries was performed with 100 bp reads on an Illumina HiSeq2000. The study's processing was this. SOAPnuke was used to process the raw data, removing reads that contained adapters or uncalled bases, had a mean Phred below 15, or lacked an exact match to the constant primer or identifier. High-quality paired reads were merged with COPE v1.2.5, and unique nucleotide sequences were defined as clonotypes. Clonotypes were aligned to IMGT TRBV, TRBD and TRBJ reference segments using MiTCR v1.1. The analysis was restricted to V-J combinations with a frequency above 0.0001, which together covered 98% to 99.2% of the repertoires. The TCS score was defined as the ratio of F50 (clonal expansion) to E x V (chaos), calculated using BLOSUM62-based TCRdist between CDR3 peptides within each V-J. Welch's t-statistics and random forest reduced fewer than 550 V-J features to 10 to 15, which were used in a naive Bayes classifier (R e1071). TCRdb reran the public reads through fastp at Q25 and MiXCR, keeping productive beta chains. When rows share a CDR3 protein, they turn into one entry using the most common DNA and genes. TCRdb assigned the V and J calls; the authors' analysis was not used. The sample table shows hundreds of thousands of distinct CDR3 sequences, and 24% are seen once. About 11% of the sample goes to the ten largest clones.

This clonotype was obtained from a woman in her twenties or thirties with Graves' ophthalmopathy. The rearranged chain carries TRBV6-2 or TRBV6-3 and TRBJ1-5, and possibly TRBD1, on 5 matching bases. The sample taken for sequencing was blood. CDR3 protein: CASSPRDGALNSNQPQHF. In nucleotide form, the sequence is TGTGCCAGCAGTCCCCGGGACGGAGCCCTCAATAGCAATCAGCCCCAGCATTTT.